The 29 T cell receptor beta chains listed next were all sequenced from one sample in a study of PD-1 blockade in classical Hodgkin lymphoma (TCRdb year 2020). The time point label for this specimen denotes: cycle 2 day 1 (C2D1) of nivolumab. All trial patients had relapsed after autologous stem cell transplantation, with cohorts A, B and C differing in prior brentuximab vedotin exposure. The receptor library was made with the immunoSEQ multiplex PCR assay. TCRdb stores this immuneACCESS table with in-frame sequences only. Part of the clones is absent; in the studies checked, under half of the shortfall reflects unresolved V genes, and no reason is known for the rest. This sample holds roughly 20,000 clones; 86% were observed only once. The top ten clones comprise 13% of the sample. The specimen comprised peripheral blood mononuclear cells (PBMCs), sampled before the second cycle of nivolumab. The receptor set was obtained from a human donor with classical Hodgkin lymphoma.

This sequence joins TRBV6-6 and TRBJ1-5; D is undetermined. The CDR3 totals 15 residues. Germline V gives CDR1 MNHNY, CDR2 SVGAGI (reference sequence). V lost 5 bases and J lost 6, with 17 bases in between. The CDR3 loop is CASSALGAHSQPQHF. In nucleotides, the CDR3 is TGTGCCAGCAGTGCCTTGGGAGCCCATAGTCAGCCCCAGCATTTT.

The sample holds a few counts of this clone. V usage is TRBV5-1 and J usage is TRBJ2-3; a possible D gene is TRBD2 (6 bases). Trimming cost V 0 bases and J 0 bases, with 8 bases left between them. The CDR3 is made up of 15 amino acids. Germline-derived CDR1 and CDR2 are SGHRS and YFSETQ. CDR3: CASSLGRGSTDTQYF. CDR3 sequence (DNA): TGCGCCAGCAGCTTGGGGCGGGGCAGCACAGATACGCAGTATTTT.

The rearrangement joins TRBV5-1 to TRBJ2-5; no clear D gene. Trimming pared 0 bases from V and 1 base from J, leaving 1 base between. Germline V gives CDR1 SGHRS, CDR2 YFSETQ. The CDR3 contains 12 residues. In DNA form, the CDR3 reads TGCGCCAGCAGCTTGGTCCAAGAGACCCAGTACTTC. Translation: CASSLVQETQYF.

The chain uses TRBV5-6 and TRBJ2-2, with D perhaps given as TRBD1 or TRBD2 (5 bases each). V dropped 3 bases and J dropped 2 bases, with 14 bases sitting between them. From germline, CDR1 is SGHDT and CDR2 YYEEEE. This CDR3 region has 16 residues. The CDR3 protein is CASSSLGTGNTGELFF. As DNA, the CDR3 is TGTGCCAGCAGCTCTCTTGGGACGGGAAACACCGGGGAGCTGTTTTTT. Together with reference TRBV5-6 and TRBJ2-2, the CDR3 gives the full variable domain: DAGVTQSPTHLIKTRGQQVTLRCSPKSGHDTVSWYQQALGQGPQFIFQYYEEEERQRGNFPDRFSGHQFPNYSSELNVNALLLGDSALYLCASSSLGTGNTGELFFGEGSRLTVL.

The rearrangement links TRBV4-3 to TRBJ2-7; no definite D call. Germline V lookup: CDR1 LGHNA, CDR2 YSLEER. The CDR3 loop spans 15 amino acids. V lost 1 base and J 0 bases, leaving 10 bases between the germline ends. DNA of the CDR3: TGCGCCAGCAGCCAAGCGTCCGGCCTCTCCTACGAGCAGTACTTC. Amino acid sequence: CASSQASGLSYEQYF.

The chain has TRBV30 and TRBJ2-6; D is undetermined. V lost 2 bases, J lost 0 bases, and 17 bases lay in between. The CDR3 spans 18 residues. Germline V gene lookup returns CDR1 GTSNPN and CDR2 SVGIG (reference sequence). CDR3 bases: TGTGCCTGGAGTACCTTAACTCCGGGCAGCTCTGGGGCCAACGTCCTGACTTTC. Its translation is CAWSTLTPGSSGANVLTF.

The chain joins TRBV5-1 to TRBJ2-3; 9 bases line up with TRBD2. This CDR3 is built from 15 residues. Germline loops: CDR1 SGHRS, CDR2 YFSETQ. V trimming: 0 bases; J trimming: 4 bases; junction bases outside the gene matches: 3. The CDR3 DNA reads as TGCGCCAGCAGCTTGGGTTCTAGCGGGGCAGATACGCAGTATTTT. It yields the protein CASSLGSSGADTQYF.

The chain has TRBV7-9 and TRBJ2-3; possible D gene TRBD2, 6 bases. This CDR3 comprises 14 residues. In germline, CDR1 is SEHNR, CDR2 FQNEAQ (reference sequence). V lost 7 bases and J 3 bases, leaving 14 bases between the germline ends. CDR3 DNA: TGTGCCAGCAACCCCTCTCGGGGGACAGATACGCAGTATTTT. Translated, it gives CASNPSRGTDTQYF.

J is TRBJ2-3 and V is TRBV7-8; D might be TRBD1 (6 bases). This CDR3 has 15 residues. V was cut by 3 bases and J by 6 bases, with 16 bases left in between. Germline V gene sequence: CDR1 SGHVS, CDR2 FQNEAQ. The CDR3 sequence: CASSFVQGKADTQYF. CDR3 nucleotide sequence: TGTGCCAGCAGCTTCGTACAGGGTAAAGCGGATACGCAGTATTTT. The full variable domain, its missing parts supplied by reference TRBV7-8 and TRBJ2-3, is GAGVSQSPRYKVAKRGQDVALRCDPISGHVSLFWYQQALGQGPEFLTYFQNEAQLDKSGLPSDRFFAERPEGSVSTLKIQRTQQEDSAVYLCASSFVQGKADTQYFGPGTRLTVL.

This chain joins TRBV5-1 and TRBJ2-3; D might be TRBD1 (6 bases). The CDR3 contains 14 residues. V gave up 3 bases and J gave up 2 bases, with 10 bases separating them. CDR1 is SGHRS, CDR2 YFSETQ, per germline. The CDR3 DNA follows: TGCGCCAGCAGCTCACAGGGTACCACAGATACGCAGTATTTT. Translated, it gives CASSSQGTTDTQYF.

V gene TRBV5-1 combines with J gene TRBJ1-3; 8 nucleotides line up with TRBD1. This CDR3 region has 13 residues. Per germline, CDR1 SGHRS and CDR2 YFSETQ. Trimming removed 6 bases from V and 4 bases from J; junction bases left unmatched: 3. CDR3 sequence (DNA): TGCGCCAGCACAGGGGGCGACGGAAACACCATATATTTT. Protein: CASTGGDGNTIYF. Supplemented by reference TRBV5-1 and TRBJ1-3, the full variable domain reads KAGVTQTPRYLIKTRGQQVTLSCSPISGHRSVSWYQQTPGQGLQFLFEYFSETQRNKGNFPGRFSGRQFSNSRSEMNVSTLELGDSALYLCASTGGDGNTIYFGEGSWLTVV.

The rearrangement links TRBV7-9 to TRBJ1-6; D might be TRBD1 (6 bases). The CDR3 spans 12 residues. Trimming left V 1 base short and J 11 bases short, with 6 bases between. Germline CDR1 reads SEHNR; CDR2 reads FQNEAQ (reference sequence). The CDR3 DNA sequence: TGTGCCAGCAGCTTAGAGGGGGCACCCCTCCACTTT. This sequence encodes CASSLEGAPLHF.

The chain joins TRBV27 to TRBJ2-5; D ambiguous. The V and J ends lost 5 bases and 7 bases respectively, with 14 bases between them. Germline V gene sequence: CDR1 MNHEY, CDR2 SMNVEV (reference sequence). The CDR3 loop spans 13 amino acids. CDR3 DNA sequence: TGTGCCAGCAGTGCTACAGCTTGGGGGACCCAGTACTTC. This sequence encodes CASSATAWGTQYF.

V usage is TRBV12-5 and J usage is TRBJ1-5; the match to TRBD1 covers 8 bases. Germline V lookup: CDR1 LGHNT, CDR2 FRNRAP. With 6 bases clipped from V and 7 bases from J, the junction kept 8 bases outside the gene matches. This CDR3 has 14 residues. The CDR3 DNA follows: TGTGCTAGTGGAAAATCAGGGGGCGGACAGCCCCAGCATTTT. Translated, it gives CASGKSGGGQPQHF.

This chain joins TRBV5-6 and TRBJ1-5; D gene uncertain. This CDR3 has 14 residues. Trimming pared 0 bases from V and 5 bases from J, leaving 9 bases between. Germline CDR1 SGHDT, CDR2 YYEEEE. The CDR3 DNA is TGTGCCAGCAGCTTGGCGGGTCGGGATCAGCCCCAGCATTTT. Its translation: CASSLAGRDQPQHF.

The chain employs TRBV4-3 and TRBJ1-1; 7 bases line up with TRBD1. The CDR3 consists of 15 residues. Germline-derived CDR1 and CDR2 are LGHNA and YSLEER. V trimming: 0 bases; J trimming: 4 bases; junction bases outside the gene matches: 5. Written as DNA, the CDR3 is TGCGCCAGCAGCCAAGACCAGGGGGTGGGCACTGAAGCTTTCTTT. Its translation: CASSQDQGVGTEAFF.

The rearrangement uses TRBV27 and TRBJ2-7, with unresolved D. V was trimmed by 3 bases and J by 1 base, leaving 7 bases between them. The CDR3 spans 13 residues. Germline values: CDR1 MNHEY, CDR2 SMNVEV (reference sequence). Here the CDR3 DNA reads TGTGCCAGCAGTTTGTCAAGGTCCTACGAGCAGTACTTC. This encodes CASSLSRSYEQYF.

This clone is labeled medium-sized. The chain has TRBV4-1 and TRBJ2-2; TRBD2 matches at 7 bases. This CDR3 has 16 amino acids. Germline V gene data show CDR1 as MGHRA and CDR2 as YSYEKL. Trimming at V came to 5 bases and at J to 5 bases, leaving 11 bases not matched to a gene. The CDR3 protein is CASSTPSGIGTGELFF. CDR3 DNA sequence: TGCGCCAGCAGCACCCCTAGCGGTATTGGGACCGGGGAGCTGTTTTTT.

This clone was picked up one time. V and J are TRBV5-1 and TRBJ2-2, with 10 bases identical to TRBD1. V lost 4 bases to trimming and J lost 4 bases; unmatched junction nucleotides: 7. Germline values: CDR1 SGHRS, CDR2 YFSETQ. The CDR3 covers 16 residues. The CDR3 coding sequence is TGCGCCAGCAGCCTGACAGGGGGCTCGGGCACCGGGGAGCTGTTTTTT. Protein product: CASSLTGGSGTGELFF.

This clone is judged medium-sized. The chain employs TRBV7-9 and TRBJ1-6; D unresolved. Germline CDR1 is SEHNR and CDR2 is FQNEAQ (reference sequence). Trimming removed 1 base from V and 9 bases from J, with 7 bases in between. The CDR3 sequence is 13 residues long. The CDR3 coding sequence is TGTGCCAGCAGCTTAGAAGGAGTTTCACCCCTCCACTTT. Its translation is CASSLEGVSPLHF.

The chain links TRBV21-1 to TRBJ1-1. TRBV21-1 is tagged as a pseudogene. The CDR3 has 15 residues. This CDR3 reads CASRRDVGRATEAFF. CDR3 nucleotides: TGTGCCAGCAGACGTGACGTTGGAAGGGCCACTGAAGCTTTCTTT.

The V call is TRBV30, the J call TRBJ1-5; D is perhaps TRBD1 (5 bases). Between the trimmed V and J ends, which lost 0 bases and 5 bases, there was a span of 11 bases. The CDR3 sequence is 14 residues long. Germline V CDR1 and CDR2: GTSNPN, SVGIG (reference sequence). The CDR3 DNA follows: TGTGCCTGGAGTGTAGACAGCCATGATCAGCCCCAGCATTTT. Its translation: CAWSVDSHDQPQHF.

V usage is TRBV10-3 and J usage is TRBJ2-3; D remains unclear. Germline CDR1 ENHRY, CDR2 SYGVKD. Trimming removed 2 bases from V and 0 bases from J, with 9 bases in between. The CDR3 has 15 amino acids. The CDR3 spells CAISEGSSSTDTQYF. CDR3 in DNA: TGTGCCATCAGTGAGGGCAGTTCTAGCACAGATACGCAGTATTTT.

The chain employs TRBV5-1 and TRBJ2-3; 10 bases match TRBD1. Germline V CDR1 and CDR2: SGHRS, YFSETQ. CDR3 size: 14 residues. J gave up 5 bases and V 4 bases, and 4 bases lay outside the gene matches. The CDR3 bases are TGCGCCAGCAGCGAGGGACAGGGGTTAGATACGCAGTATTTT. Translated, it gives CASSEGQGLDTQYF. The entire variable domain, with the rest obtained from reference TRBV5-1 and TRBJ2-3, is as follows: KAGVTQTPRYLIKTRGQQVTLSCSPISGHRSVSWYQQTPGQGLQFLFEYFSETQRNKGNFPGRFSGRQFSNSRSEMNVSTLELGDSALYLCASSEGQGLDTQYFGPGTRLTVL.

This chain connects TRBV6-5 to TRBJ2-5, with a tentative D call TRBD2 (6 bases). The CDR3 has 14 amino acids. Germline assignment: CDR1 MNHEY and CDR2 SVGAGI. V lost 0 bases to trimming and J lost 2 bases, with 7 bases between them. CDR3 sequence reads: CASSYSGGQETQYF. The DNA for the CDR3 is TGTGCCAGCAGTTACTCGGGGGGTCAAGAGACCCAGTACTTC.

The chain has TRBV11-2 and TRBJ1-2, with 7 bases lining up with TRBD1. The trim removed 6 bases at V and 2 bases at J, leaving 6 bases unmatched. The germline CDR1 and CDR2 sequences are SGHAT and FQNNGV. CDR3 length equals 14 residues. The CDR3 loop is CASRILTGNYGYTF. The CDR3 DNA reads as TGTGCCAGCAGGATTTTGACAGGGAACTATGGCTACACCTTC.

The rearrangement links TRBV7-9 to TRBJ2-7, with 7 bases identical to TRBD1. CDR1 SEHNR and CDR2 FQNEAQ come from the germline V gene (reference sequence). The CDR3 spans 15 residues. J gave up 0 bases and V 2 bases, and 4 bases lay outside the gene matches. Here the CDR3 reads CASSLTGDSSYEQYF. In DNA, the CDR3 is TGTGCCAGCAGCTTAACAGGGGATAGCTCCTACGAGCAGTACTTC.

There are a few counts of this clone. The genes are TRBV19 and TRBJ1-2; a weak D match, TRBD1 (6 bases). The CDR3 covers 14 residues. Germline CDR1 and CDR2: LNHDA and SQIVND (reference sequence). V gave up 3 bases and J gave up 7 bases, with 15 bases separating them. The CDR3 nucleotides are TGTGCCAGTAGTATTGGCAGGGGTTCTCGTGGCTACACCTTC. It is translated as CASSIGRGSRGYTF.

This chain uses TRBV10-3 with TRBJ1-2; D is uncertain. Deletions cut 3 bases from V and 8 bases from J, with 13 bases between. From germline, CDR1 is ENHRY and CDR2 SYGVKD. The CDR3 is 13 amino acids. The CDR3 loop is CAISDHPAEGYTF. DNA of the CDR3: TGTGCCATCAGTGACCACCCCGCCGAAGGCTACACCTTC.